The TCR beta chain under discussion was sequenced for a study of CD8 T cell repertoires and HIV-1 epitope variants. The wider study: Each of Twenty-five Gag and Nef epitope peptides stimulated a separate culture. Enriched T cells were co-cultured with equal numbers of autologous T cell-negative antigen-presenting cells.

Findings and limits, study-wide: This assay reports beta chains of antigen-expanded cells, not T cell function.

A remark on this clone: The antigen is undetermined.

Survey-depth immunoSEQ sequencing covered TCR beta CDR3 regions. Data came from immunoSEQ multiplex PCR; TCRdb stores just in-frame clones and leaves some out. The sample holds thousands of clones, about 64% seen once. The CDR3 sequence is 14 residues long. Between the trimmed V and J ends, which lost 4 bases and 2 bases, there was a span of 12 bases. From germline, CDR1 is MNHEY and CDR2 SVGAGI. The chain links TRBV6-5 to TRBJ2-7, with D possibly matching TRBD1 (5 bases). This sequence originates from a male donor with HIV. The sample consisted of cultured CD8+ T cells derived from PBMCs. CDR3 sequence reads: CASSSETDPYEQYF. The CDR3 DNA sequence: TGTGCCAGCAGTTCTGAGACAGACCCCTACGAGCAGTACTTC.